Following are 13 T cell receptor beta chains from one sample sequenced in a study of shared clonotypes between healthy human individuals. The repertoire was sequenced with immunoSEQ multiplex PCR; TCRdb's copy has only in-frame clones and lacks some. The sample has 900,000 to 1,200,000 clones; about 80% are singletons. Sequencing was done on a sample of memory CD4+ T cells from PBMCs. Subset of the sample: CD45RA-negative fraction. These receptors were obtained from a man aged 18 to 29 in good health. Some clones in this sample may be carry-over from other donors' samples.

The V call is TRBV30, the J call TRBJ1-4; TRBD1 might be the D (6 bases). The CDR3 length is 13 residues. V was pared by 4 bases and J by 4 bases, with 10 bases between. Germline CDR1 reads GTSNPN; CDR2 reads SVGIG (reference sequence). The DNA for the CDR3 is TGTGCCTGGACAGGGGTCAATAATGAAAAACTGTTTTTT. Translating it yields CAWTGVNNEKLFF. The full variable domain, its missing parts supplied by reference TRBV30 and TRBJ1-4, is SQTIHQWPATLVQPVGSPLSLECTVEGTSNPNLYWYRQAAGRGLQLLFYSVGIGQISSEVPQNLSASRPQDRQFILSSKKLLLSDSGFYLCAWTGVNNEKLFFGSGTQLSVL.

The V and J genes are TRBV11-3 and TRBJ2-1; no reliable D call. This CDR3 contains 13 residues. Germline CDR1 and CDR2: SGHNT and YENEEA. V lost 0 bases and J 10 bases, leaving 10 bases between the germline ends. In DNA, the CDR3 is TGTGCCAGCAGCTTAGACGGACCTGGGGAGCAGTTCTTC. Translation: CASSLDGPGEQFF. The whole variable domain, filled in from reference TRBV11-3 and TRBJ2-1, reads EAGVVQSPRYKIIEKKQPVAFWCNPISGHNTLYWYLQNLGQGPELLIRYENEEAVDDSQLPKDRFSAERLKGVDSTLKIQPAELGDSAVYLCASSLDGPGEQFFGPGTRLTVL.

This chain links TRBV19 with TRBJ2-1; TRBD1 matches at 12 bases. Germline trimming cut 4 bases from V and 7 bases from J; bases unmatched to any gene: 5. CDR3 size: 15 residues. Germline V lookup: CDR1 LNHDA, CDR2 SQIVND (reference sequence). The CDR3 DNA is TGTGCCAGTAGTAGGGGACAGGGGGCGCGTAATGAGCAGTTCTTC. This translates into CASSRGQGARNEQFF. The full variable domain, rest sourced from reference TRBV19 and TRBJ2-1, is DGGITQSPKYLFRKEGQNVTLSCEQNLNHDAMYWYRQDPGQGLRLIYYSQIVNDFQKGDIAEGYSVSREKKESFPLTVTSAQKNPTAFYLCASSRGQGARNEQFFGPGTRLTVL.

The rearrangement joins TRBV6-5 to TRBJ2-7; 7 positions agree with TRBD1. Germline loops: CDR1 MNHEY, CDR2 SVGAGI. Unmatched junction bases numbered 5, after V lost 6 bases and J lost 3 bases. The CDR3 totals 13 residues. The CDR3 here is CASSPRGSYEQYF. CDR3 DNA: TGTGCCAGCAGCCCCAGGGGGAGCTACGAGCAGTACTTC.

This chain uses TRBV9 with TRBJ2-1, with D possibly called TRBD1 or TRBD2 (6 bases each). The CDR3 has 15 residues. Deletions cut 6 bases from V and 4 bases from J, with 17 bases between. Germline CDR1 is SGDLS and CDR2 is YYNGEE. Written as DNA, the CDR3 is TGTGCCAGCACCCAGGGGTGGGGGGTTTACAATGAGCAGTTCTTC. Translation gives CASTQGWGVYNEQFF.

The DNA of the CDR3 is TGTGCCAGCTCACTACAGGGTATTAGGGGGAATGAGCAGTTCTTC. Protein product: CASSLQGIRGNEQFF. This chain joins TRBV18 and TRBJ2-1; possibly TRBD1 for D (6 bases). The length of the CDR3 is 15 residues. CDR1 is KGHSH, CDR2 LQKENI, per germline. The V end lost 4 bases, the J end lost 7 bases, and 17 bases lay between the germline ends.

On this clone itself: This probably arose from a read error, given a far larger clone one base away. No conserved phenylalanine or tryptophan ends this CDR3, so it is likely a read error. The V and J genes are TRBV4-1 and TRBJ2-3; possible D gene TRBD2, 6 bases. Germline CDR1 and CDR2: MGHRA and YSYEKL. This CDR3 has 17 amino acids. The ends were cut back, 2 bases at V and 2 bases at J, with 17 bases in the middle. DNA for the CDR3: TGCGCCAGCAGCCAAAAAGTGGGGACTTCCTACACAGATACGCAGTATCTT. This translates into CASSQKVGTSYTDTQYL.

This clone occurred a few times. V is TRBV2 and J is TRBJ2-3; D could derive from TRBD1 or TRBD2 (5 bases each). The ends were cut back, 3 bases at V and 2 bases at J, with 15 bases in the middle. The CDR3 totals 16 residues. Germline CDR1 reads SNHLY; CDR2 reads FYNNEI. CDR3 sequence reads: CASSDVMGRLTDTQYF. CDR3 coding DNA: TGTGCCAGCAGTGATGTCATGGGACGGCTCACAGATACGCAGTATTTT.

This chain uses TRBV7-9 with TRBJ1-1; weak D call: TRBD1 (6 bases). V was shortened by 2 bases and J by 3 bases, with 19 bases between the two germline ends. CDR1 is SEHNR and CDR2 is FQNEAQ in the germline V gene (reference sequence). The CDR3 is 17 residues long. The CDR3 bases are TGTGCCAGCAGCTTATGGCCAAGCATGAAGGGGGACACTGAAGCTTTCTTT. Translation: CASSLWPSMKGDTEAFF.

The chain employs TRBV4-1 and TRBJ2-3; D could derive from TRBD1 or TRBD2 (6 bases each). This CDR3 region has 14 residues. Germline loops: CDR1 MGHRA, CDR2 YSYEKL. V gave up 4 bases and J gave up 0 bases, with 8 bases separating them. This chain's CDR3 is CASSLGGSTDTQYF. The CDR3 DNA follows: TGCGCCAGCAGCCTGGGGGGCAGCACAGATACGCAGTATTTT.

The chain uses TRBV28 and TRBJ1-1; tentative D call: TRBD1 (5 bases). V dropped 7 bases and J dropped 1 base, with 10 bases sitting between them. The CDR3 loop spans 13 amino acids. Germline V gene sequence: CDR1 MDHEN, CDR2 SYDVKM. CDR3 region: CASIRATNTEAFF. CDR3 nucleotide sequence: TGTGCCAGCATCAGGGCAACGAACACTGAAGCTTTCTTT.

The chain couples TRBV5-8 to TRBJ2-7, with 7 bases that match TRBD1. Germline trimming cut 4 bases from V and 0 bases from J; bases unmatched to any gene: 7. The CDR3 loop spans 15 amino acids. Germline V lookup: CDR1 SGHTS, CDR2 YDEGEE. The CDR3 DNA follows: TGTGCCAGCAGCCCGATGGACAGGCGCTCCTACGAGCAGTACTTC. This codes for CASSPMDRRSYEQYF.

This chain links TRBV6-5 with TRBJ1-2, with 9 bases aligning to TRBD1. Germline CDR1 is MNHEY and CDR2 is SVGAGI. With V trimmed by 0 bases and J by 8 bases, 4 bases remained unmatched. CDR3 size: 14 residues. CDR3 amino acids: CASSYSKGQGGYTF. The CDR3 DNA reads TGTGCCAGCAGTTACTCGAAGGGACAGGGAGGCTACACCTTC.